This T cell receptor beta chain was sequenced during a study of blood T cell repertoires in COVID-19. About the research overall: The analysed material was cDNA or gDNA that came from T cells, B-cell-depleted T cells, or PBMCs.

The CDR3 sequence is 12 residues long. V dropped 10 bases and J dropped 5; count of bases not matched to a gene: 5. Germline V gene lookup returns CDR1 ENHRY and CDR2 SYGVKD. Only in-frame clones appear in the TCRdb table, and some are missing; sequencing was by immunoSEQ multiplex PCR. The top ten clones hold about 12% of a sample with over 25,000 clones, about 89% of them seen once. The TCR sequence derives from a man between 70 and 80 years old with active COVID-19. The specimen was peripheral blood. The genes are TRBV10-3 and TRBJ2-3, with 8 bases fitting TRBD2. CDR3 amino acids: CATAREGDTQYF. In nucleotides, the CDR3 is TGTGCCACCGCCCGGGAGGGAGATACGCAGTATTTT.